What follows are 6 T cell receptor beta chains derived from one specimen sequenced in a study of beta chain features in type 1 diabetes. The study, taken as a whole, reports: Shortening that was moderate but significant affected the TCRB CDR3s of Type 1 diabetes patients in all four CD4+ subsets.

Their cognate antigens are unknown. As every portion of the isolated RNA was reverse transcribed, the sequencing read expressed TCRB transcripts. Clones were read by immunoSEQ multiplex PCR, and TCRdb kept only the in-frame ones, dropping some. The sample records approximately 170,000 clones, 7.5% to 8.5% being singletons. Sequenced sample: central memory CD4+ T cells from blood. These receptors came from a man between 18 and 29 years old with type 1 diabetes.

The chain links TRBV5-1 to TRBJ2-1, with D possibly TRBD2 on 5 matching bases. The V gene lost 2 bases and the J gene lost 5 bases, with 8 bases spanning the gap. This CDR3 has 13 amino acids. Per germline, CDR1 SGHRS and CDR2 YFSETQ. For the CDR3, the DNA is TGCGCCAGCAGCTTTGGAGGAGACAATGAGCAGTTCTTC. Its protein is CASSFGGDNEQFF.

The chain uses TRBV4-3 and TRBJ2-6; no clear D. Trimming pared 1 base from V and 2 bases from J, leaving 6 bases between. Germline CDR1 LGHNA, CDR2 YSLEER. The CDR3 totals 15 residues. CDR3 sequence: CASSQVQAGANVLTF. CDR3 coding DNA: TGCGCCAGCAGCCAAGTCCAGGCTGGGGCCAACGTCCTGACTTTC.

Only a few counts were recorded for this clone. This chain connects TRBV5-1 to TRBJ2-1, with D possibly TRBD2 on 5 matching bases. The CDR3 contains 14 residues. Looked up from germline, CDR1 is SGHRS and CDR2 is YFSETQ. V was clipped by 4 bases and J by 4 bases, with 12 bases between them. The CDR3 sequence: CASSTGDLYNEQFF. The CDR3 DNA reads TGCGCCAGCAGCACCGGGGATCTTTACAATGAGCAGTTCTTC. Full variable domain (outside the CDR3, taken from reference TRBV5-1 and TRBJ2-1): KAGVTQTPRYLIKTRGQQVTLSCSPISGHRSVSWYQQTPGQGLQFLFEYFSETQRNKGNFPGRFSGRQFSNSRSEMNVSTLELGDSALYLCASSTGDLYNEQFFGPGTRLTVL.

The V gene is TRBV7-2, the J gene TRBJ2-7, with 12 positions matching TRBD2. V dropped 3 bases and J dropped 5; count of bases not matched to a gene: 8. Germline V CDR1 and CDR2: SGHTA, FQGNSA. The CDR3 is made up of 16 amino acids. In nucleotides, the CDR3 is TGTGCCAGCAGCTTGCAAGGACTAGCGGGAACCCACGAGCAGTACTTC. Translation gives CASSLQGLAGTHEQYF. Complete variable domain (other parts from reference TRBV7-2 and TRBJ2-7): GAGVSQSPSNKVTEKGKDVELRCDPISGHTALYWYRQSLGQGLEFLIYFQGNSAPDKSGLPSDRFSAERTGGSVSTLTIQRTQQEDSAVYLCASSLQGLAGTHEQYFGPGTRLTVT.

This chain connects TRBV6-6 to TRBJ2-1; 14 bases match TRBD2. The CDR3 covers 16 residues. The V gene's germline CDR1 is MNHNY and CDR2 SVGAGI (reference sequence). With 5 bases clipped from V and 5 bases from J, the junction kept 5 bases outside the gene matches. The CDR3 loop reads CASSPMTSGGDNEQFF. The CDR3 DNA follows: TGTGCCAGCAGTCCAATGACTAGCGGGGGGGACAATGAGCAGTTCTTC.

This clone was observed a few times. The V and J genes are TRBV5-1 and TRBJ1-1, with D possibly TRBD1 on 6 matching bases. The V gene's germline CDR1 is SGHRS and CDR2 YFSETQ. The V gene lost 1 base and the J gene lost 3 bases, with 10 bases spanning the gap. The CDR3 sequence is 14 residues long. CDR3 bases: TGCGCCAGCAGCTTGAGGGGACAATACACTGAAGCTTTCTTT. It specifies CASSLRGQYTEAFF.